This T cell receptor beta chain was recorded in a study of cytomegalovirus exposure and HLA in healthy donors. For the study at large: HLA-typed donors were the source of about 85 million unique TCRs, which an early data release held. Findings of the study overall: Reports state that TCR beta sequences accurately predicted most subjects' HLA-A and HLA-B alleles. Researchers reported in a later analysis that a missense DCLRE1C variant was tied to TCR beta V- and J-gene trimming.

The PCR made use of 60 Vbeta and 13 Jbeta primers. Here immunoSEQ multiplex PCR was the method, and the copy in TCRdb shows in-frame clones only, minus some. The sample yields 150,000 to 200,000 clones, around three quarters seen once. Concerning this clone itself: The antigen remains unidentified.

The CDR3 is made up of 14 amino acids. CDR1 and CDR2 (germline): SQVTM, ANQGSEA. V trimming: 4 bases; J trimming: 2 bases; junction bases outside the gene matches: 3. Every donor was a healthy person donating bone marrow. The chain employs TRBV29-1 and TRBJ2-4; 9 nucleotides agree with TRBD1. The clonotype comes from a woman in her 40s in good health and CMV-seronegative. Sequencing used PBMCs. The CDR3 spells CSVAQGASKNIQYF. The CDR3 region has the DNA TGCAGCGTTGCACAGGGGGCATCCAAAAACATTCAGTACTTC.